This is a list of T cell receptor beta chains from one sample in a study of regulatory T cells in long-lasting Graves disease. From the multiplex PCR reads, TCRdb called clonotypes with MiXCR, one entry per CDR3 protein. The data hold about 470,000 distinct CDR3 sequences, with 20% to 25% observed a single time. Sequencing was performed on peripheral blood mononuclear cells (PBMCs), taken when the disease was refractory, from a patient treated with antithyroid drugs. The receptors were gathered from a female donor with Graves disease. Both conserved end residues are part of each CDR3. D genes are given only for firm matches.

TRBD1	TRBV20-1	CSARTRGLMSTEAFF
TRBD1	TRBV28	CASSDRVNTDTQYF
TRBD1	TRBV6-2/TRBV6-3	CASSYLGTGNEKLFF
-	TRBV28	CASSGQEHEKLFF
-	TRBV11-2	CASSLESLRLALTDTQYF
-	TRBV9	CASSGYPGEDYYGYTF
TRBD1	TRBV19	CASKRDRALWPQPQHF
TRBD2	TRBV7-9	CASSLHLSLAGAEQYF
-	TRBV29-1	CSASSGAGGYTF
-	TRBV5-1	CASAFDAGSPNTEAFF
-	TRBV3-1	CASSQERQGGYEQYF
-	TRBV3-1	CASSQDGGALAYEQYF
-	TRBV28	CASSLIQGEDEQFF
TRBD1	TRBV7-8	CASSLEGGQGGYEKLFF
-	TRBV30	CAWSLQGSTEAFF
-	TRBV11-2	CASSPSGRGAFF
-	TRBV12-3/TRBV12-4	CASSLGLWGGEQYF
-	TRBV29-1	CSVGQRAALQRYGYTF
-	TRBV7-2	CASSLIGSGPGETQYF
-	TRBV11-2	CAVKGLNTEAFF
-	TRBV30	CAWSEGRSGELFF
TRBD2	TRBV20-1	CSARDKPPSGRETQYF
-	TRBV20-1	CSAGFRGRRWQETQYF
-	TRBV20-1	CSASVPTPGNQPQHF
TRBD2	TRBV3-1	CASSQDPLAGRTGELFF
-	TRBV3-1	CASSQEDSLNTEAFF
TRBD1	TRBV28	CASSLGTGGTLYGYTF
TRBD1	TRBV5-1	CASRNAGTDAYEQYF
TRBD2	TRBV6-1	CASSQYGGAGDTQYF
-	TRBV3-1	CASSPLTVANEKLFF
TRBD1	TRBV10-3	CAISEPGQGDDEKLFF
TRBD2	TRBV12-5	CASGLVHSGVTGELFF
-	TRBV20-1	CSASQGNSDEQYF
TRBD1	TRBV27	CASSLIMGQGNEQYF
-	TRBV29-1	CSARDPSYEQYF
-	TRBV28	CASSLATESYEQYF
TRBD1	TRBV5-5	CASSFPGGGTEAFF
-	TRBV7-2	CASSLSAGGSGNTIYF
TRBD1	TRBV28	CASSSQGEGNQPQHF
-	TRBV13	CASSLARETNTEAFF
-	TRBV7-9	CASSPNSVYSYEQYF
-	TRBV12-3/TRBV12-4	CASSLERGAGELFF
-	TRBV29-1	CSVGGRSSYEQYF